This paragraph reports one T cell receptor beta chain. This clonotype was counted at least ten times. Its antigen remains unidentified. Base qualities are missing; no much larger clone stands one base away. This specimen comes from a study of neurological immune-mediated disorders (dated by TCRdb to the late 2010s). Turning to the overall study: The study compared peripheral blood TCR-beta repertoires of HTLV-I-associated myelopathy (HAM/TSP) patients, multiple sclerosis patients and healthy controls using UMI-based sequencing. The 90 to 120 TCR-beta libraries covered PBMC samples along with longitudinal samples, technical triplicates, and paired sorted CD4+ and CD8+ T-cell subsets. The cohort comprised roughly 70 subjects: roughly 15 HAM/TSP patients, approximately 34 multiple sclerosis patients and 20 healthy controls.

cDNA was synthesized by template-switch 5'RACE using a primer carrying a 10-nucleotide random unique molecular identifier by which each TCR transcript was tagged. Every sequencing run covered 15-18 subjects and yielded more than 170 million TCR-beta sequences. Total RNA was extracted with the RNeasy kit. The KAPA Real-time Library Amplification kit was used to amplify TCR-beta VDJ regions with primers for the TCR constant region and the 5'RACE anchor. Sample indexes and Illumina adaptors were added in a first PCR, after which library yield was increased in a second PCR. After purification with Ampure beads, the TCR product of roughly 650 bp was size-selected on a 2% E-gel SizeSelection system. Before pooling, library quality was assessed on a Bioanalyzer, concentration was determined with Qubit, and library quantification was performed with the Kapa Library Quantification kit. Paired-end 2 x 150 bp sequencing of the libraries was performed on an Illumina HiSeq 2500. To increase sequence diversity, roughly 24-32% phiX was spiked into each library pool. The paper's processing steps were these. Quality-filtered reads were processed with the UMI-based MiGEC pipeline, and over 85% of raw TCR sequences were removed by the MiGEC pipeline during error correction. VDJ genes were aligned to IMGT germline references, and clonotypes were defined by unique CDR3 amino acid sequence plus V-J genes. Clonal expansion, Shannon diversity and CDR3 relatedness were evaluated with VDJtools (CalcPairwiseDistances, ClusterSamples), while phylogenetic trees were built in CLCbio workbench. Expanded clones were defined as having at least 8 unique UMIs, based on coefficient-of-variation modelling across technical triplicates. TCRdb handled the public reads itself, with Q25 trimming in fastp and clone calling in MiXCR, and kept productive beta chains. Every entry covers one CDR3 protein and lists the most common genes and DNA from its rows. TCRdb, not the authors, supplied the V and J calls. For this sample there are some 24,000 distinct CDR3 sequences; about an eighth appear just once. The ten biggest clones cover roughly 16% of the sample.

Overall study outcomes, separate from this receptor: No identical CDR3 amino acid sequences were found to be shared among expanded clones across subjects, suggesting that TCR-beta repertoires were private in all groups. TCR clonal expansion was highest in HAM/TSP patients and lowest in MS patients, with MS patients falling below even healthy controls.

Unsorted PBMC libraries were generated from 2 million PBMCs stored in RNAlater at -80 °C until RNA extraction. Peripheral blood underwent Ficoll-Hypaque density gradient centrifugation to isolate PBMCs, which were then cryopreserved in liquid nitrogen. This TCR came from a woman in her thirties or forties with HTLV-1-associated myelopathy (HAM/TSP). Sequenced: PBMCs.

The DNA is as follows: TGTGCCAGCAGTGAAGGGGGCGCTGGCTACACCTTC. This is translated as CASSEGGAGYTF. The chain is made from TRBV12-3 or TRBV12-4 and TRBJ1-2; TRBD1 aligns with 7 central bases. The cysteine opens and the phenylalanine closes a CDR3 of 12 amino acids. The CDR3 DNA has 36 bases and is translated from base 1. Clipping removes 5 bases from V and 7 bases from J, with 4 as the unmatched junction base count.